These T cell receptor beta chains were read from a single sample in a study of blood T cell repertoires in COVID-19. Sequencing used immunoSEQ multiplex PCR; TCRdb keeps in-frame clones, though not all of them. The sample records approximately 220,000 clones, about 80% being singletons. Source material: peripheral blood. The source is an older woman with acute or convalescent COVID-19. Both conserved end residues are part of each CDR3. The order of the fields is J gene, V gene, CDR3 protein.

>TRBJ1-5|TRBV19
CASSKTAQPQHF
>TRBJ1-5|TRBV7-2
CASSLVSGENQPQHF
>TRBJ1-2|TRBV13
CASSPPERRQGKRYGYTF
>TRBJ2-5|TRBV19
CASSSGGTKETQYF
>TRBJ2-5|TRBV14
CASSPRRSGAETQYF
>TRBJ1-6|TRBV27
CASSWEWANSPLHF
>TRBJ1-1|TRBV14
CASSLPSNTEAFF
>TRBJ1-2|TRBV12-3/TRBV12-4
CASSLGAYGYTF
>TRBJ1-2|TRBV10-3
CAISAGGRSDYTF
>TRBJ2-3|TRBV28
CASSQGGPYTQYF
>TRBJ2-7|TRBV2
CASSEIDKLYEQYF
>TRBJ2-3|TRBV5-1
CASSFGGVLGDTQYF
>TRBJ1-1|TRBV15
CATSRVTRGNTEAFF
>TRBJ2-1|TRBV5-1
CASRGGGEYNEQFF
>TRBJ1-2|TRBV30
CAWSVQRYGYTF
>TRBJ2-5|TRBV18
CASSPTSAETQYF
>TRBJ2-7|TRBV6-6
CASRSGAGTGGYEQYF
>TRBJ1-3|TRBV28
CASSSIDSHSGNTIYF
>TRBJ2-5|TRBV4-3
CASSQGNGGEETQYF
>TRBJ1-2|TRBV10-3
CATYPEGEVSSNYGYTF
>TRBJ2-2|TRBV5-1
CASSLARGTGAGELFF
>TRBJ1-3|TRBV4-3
CASASYPGNTIYF
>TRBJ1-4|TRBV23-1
CASTPHSAGGNEKLFF
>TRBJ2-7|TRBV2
CASSKLPYYEQYF
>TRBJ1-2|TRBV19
CASTTKTQPYGYTF
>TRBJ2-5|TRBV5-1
CASSLRASAQETQYF
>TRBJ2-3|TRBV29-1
CSAEVTDRVSDTQYF
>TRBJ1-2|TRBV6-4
CASEGWVEAFGYTF
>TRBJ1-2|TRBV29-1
CSVEGDGQGAGGYTF
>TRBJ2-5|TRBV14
CASSPLASGGETQYF
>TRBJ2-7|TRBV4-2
CASSPGTSGTYEQYF
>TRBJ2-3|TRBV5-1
CASSLAGQPDTQYF
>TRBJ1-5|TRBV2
CASSRAGGDQPQHF